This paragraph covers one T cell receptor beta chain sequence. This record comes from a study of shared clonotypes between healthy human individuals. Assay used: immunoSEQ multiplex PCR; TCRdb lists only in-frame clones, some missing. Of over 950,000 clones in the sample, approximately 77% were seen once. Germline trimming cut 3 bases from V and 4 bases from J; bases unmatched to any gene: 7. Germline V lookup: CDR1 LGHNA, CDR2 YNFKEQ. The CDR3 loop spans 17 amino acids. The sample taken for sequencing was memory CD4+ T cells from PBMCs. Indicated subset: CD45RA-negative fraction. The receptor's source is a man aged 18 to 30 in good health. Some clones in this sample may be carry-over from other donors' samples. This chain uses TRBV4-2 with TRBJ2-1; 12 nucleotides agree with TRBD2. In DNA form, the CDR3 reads TGTGCCAGCAGCCAGTCTAGCGGGAGGGCCGGGTACAATGAGCAGTTCTTC. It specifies CASSQSSGRAGYNEQFF.